This T cell receptor (beta chain) was observed in a study of OX40 agonist ivuxolimab in advanced cancers. V shed 5 bases and J 2 bases; nucleotides not matched to a gene: 4. Germline V gene data show CDR1 as SGHDT and CDR2 as YYEEEE. The CDR3 has 13 amino acids. Generated by immunoSEQ multiplex PCR, the TCRdb table keeps only in-frame clones and is missing some. The sample contains approximately 28,000 clones, roughly nine tenths of which appear only once. Sample: CD4+ or CD8+ T cells sorted from blood, taken in a trial of the OX40 agonist ivuxolimab. V is TRBV5-6 and J is TRBJ2-7; 7 nucleotides agree with TRBD1. This receptor was taken from an adult with an advanced solid tumor such as melanoma, head and neck, liver or kidney cancer. The CDR3 reads CASRPTGAYEQYF. As DNA, the CDR3 is TGTGCCAGCAGACCCACAGGGGCCTACGAGCAGTACTTC.